This record looks at one TCR beta chain sequence and its context. Its antigen is still unknown. No quality values exist for individual bases; no much larger clone is one base distant. Using the deep immunoSEQ assay, TCR CDR3 regions were amplified from genomic DNA by multiplex PCR. Extracted genomic DNA from each cell subset was distributed evenly across all wells of several immunoSEQ 96-well plates, and each plate was treated as a replicate. For unsorted PBMC, each replicate PCR was loaded with approximately 300 ng genomic DNA, equivalent to about 30,000 T cell genomes. Genomic DNA from unsorted PBMC was sequenced over ten immunoSEQ deep assay plates. The purified libraries were quantified using a Qubit 3.0 fluorometer, sized with a Bioanalyzer 2100, and then quantified again using the KAPA Library Quantification kit. A separate single-read 150-cycle Illumina NextSeq 550 flow cell was used to sequence each immunoSEQ 96-well plate. From the authors' description of their analysis: The immunoSEQ output contained only junctional sequences without quality scores, so filtering could not match that applied to full-length reads. Sequences were annotated with PyIR, a Python wrapper for IgBLAST v1.9, using IMGT germline references to assign V/J genes and CDR3. Reads with weak V/J assignments (E-value above 1e-6), missing CDR3, stop codons, out-of-frame junctions, or ambiguous translated residues were removed. A V3J clonotype was defined by an identical inferred V gene, J gene, and CDR3 amino acid sequence. Percentage overlap between repertoires was computed as shared unique clonotypes divided by the size of the smaller repertoire. Repertoire richness was assessed with RTK rarefaction, the Chao1 estimator, and Recon v2.1 estimates of unobserved clonotypes. This is the immuneACCESS table as TCRdb keeps it, with only in-frame sequences that have V and J called. A part of the clones is gone; compared with another copy, unresolved V genes explain less than half, and the rest is unexplained. The DNA was the basis for D and trimming; V, J and clone size are from that table. The table for this sample lists under 600,000 clones; around 79% of them were counted only once. The ten top clones hold under 15% of the sample.

The V and J ends are trimmed by 6 bases and 8 bases, leaving 19 bases between them. Based on the germline V gene (reference sequence), the CDR1 and CDR2 sequences are SEHNR and FQNEAQ. The CDR3 starts with the cysteine, ends with the phenylalanine, and has 14 residues. The sequence is cut down to CDR3 DNA, 42 bases in frame from base 1. The data stem from a study of shared clonotypes between healthy human individuals (dated by TCRdb to the early 2020s). Background on the whole study: The cohort included a few men and a couple of women between 18 and 49 years of age. Libraries were prepared and TCR repertoires were sequenced by different laboratories using diverse techniques, in order to increase sequencing depth and limit assay-specific biases. Blood TCR repertoires of a handful of healthy adults were deeply sequenced to estimate repertoire size and the extent of clonotype sharing between individuals. Each donor's leukapheresis produced roughly between about 0.8 and 10 billion PBMCs. What the work shows at the level of the full study, not this receptor alone: Pairwise subsampling indicated that sequencing depth was expected to affect the degree of clonotype sharing among donors. Sampling was restricted to blood, and TCR repertoires in tissue are likely to differ from TCR repertoires in blood. The small number of donors limited the genetic and exposure-history diversity represented.

Healthy HIV-negative adults with no recently reported acute infections or vaccinations were included as donors. All donors were Caucasian adults living in Nashville, Tennessee, USA. For unsorted samples, tens of millions of PBMCs were counted and genomic DNA was extracted with the QIAamp DNA Blood Mini kit. Blood was collected by leukapheresis, and PBMCs were isolated by Ficoll-Histopaque density gradient centrifugation and then cryopreserved in liquid nitrogen vapor phase. This chain is built from TRBV7-9 and TRBJ1-2, with the D gene not clear enough to name. Sequenced input: PBMCs. The clonotype originates from a woman between 40 and 55 years old in good health. Some clones in this sample may be carry-over from other donors' samples. CDR3 region: CASRPGVTARGYTF. The DNA sequence is TGTGCCAGCAGGCCCGGGGTTACAGCTAGGGGCTACACCTTC.